These T cell receptor beta chains were read from a single sample in a study of T cell repertoires in cytomegalovirus infection. Using its own MiXCR run on the reads, TCRdb lists one record per CDR3 protein. Of more than 300,000 distinct CDR3 sequences listed, around a third are singletons. Their specific antigens are unknown. Sequencing used cultured PBMCs, obtained from culture after CMV antigen stimulation. The receptors originated from a human donor in good health (CMV status not recorded). Some clones in this sample may be carry-over from other donors' samples. Each CDR3 is given with its conserved first and last residue.

TRBV29-1	TRBJ1-2	CSVGWTGRYGYTF
TRBV5-1	TRBJ2-1	CASRWVFPSYNEQFF
TRBV6-1	TRBJ1-3	CASSEQDGNTIYF
TRBV15	TRBJ2-5	CATSIYPPGLAVQETQYF
TRBV7-9	TRBJ2-1	CASSTQKNEQFF
TRBV19	TRBJ2-3	CASSITGGPDTQYF
TRBV7-2	TRBJ2-7	CASSWDGRASYEQYF
TRBV6-1	TRBJ2-3	CASRMARLAGGPDTQYF
TRBV7-2	TRBJ2-7	CASSLVLGGTGETYEQYF
TRBV12-5	TRBJ2-1	CASGSETAGVSNEQFF
TRBV7-2	TRBJ2-1	CASSSRLAGVGNEQFF